This TCR beta chain was recorded in a study of T cells expressing NK-cell markers. For the study at large: The TCR beta repertoires were obtained from sorted CD3+CD56+NKG2C+, CD3+CD56+NKG2C- and CD3+CD56-NKG2C+ T cells.

CDR1 and CDR2 from the germline V gene are ENHRY and SYGVKD. This CDR3 comprises 18 residues. TCRdb derives one entry per CDR3 protein from the 5' RACE reads, leaving out DNA. The sample shows some 410,000 distinct CDR3 sequences, and roughly 8% sits with its ten largest clones. The sequence was obtained from a woman aged 18 to 75 in good health. The chain joins TRBV10-3 to TRBJ2-1; lacking DNA, the TRBD2 call made by TCRdb goes unchecked. The specimen was blood T cells: a sorted CD56 or NKG2C T cell subset, CD4+ or CD8+ T cells, or bulk PBMC T cells (not recorded which). The CDR3 reads CAISEERGGRSSYNEQFF.